Below, 20 T cell receptor beta chains from the same sample are listed, as sequenced in a study of cytomegalovirus exposure and HLA in healthy donors (TCRdb year 2017). Receptors were amplified or captured by the immunoSEQ multiplex PCR assay. The immuneACCESS repertoire file appears here via TCRdb, limited to in-frame rearrangements. These files lack a portion of the clones; in checked studies, under half of the deficit traces to unresolved V genes, and the cause of the others is not known. The sample includes roughly 130,000 clones, with roughly 90% observed a single time. In total, the top ten clones hold approximately 1.3% of the sample. The material sequenced was PBMCs. The origin of the receptors is a man aged 25-45 years in good health and CMV-seronegative.

The V gene is TRBV4-1, the J gene TRBJ2-7; possibly TRBD1 for D (7 bases). The CDR3 is 15 residues long. Germline V gene sequence: CDR1 MGHRA, CDR2 YSYEKL. V lost 4 bases and J lost 0, with 13 bases in between. For the CDR3, the DNA is TGCGCCAGCAGCCGCTCAGGGGGGTTCTCCTACGAGCAGTACTTC. Encoded protein: CASSRSGGFSYEQYF.

The chain combines TRBV10-1 with TRBJ2-3; 9 bases align to TRBD1. Trimming removed 4 bases from V and 3 bases from J; junction bases left unmatched: 5. CDR1 is WNHNN, CDR2 SYGVQD, per germline (reference sequence). CDR3 length: 15 amino acids. The CDR3, as DNA: TGCGCCAGCAGTGCGGGACAGGGAATTACAGATACGCAGTATTTT. It translates to CASSAGQGITDTQYF.

The chain joins TRBV6-1 to TRBJ2-1; 7 nucleotides line up with TRBD1. The germline V gene encodes CDR1 MNHNS and CDR2 SASEGT. This CDR3 region has 12 residues. V shed 6 bases and J 12 bases; nucleotides not matched to a gene: 8. The CDR3 sequence: CASRIAGGAQFF. The CDR3, as DNA: TGTGCCAGCAGAATTGCAGGGGGAGCGCAGTTCTTC.

The CDR3 spells CASSTYRGDNQPQHF. Here the CDR3 DNA reads TGTGCCAGCAGCACCTACAGGGGGGACAATCAGCCCCAGCATTTT. The chain carries TRBV7-2 and TRBJ1-5, with 8 bases aligning to TRBD1. This CDR3 is 15 amino acids long. V gave up 5 bases and J gave up 3 bases; unmatched junction bases: 6. The V gene's germline CDR1 is SGHTA and CDR2 FQGNSA.

The chain combines TRBV19 with TRBJ2-7; D is uncertain. Trimming shortened V by 3 bases and J by 2 bases, and 14 bases separated the two germline ends. This CDR3 has 15 residues. CDR1 is LNHDA, CDR2 SQIVND, per germline (reference sequence). CDR3 sequence: CASSMGHVRTYEQYF. The CDR3 nucleotides read TGTGCCAGTAGTATGGGTCACGTGAGGACCTACGAGCAGTACTTC.

The rearrangement joins TRBV10-1 to TRBJ2-1, with 11 bases lining up with TRBD2. CDR1 WNHNN and CDR2 SYGVQD come from the germline V gene (reference sequence). Unmatched junction bases numbered 6, after V lost 0 bases and J lost 8 bases. The CDR3 has 16 amino acids. CDR3 sequence (DNA): TGCGCCAGCAGTGAGTCGGGTAGCGGGAGGGTTTATGAGCAGTTCTTC. Its protein product is CASSESGSGRVYEQFF.

The genes are TRBV10-1 and TRBJ2-1; D remains ambiguous. The CDR3 length is 15 residues. V lost 0 bases and J 8 bases, leaving 14 bases between the germline ends. The germline V gene has CDR1 WNHNN and CDR2 SYGVQD (reference sequence). CDR3 sequence: CASSESNNLVDEQFF. The CDR3 DNA sequence: TGCGCCAGCAGTGAGTCGAATAACCTAGTCGATGAGCAGTTCTTC.

J is TRBJ2-3 and V is TRBV4-1, with 10 bases lining up with TRBD2. The length of the CDR3 is 17 residues. Trimming cost V 2 bases and J 1 base; bases outside gene matches: 6. Germline CDR1 and CDR2: MGHRA and YSYEKL. The CDR3 sequence is CASSQILAGEGTDTQYF. In nucleotides, the CDR3 is TGCGCCAGCAGCCAAATTCTAGCGGGGGAGGGCACAGATACGCAGTATTTT.

V is TRBV5-1 and J is TRBJ2-7; 9 bases align to TRBD1. Trimming took 2 bases from V and 5 from J; bases not matched to a gene: 8. CDR1 is SGHRS, CDR2 YFSETQ, per germline. The CDR3 sequence is 15 residues long. This chain's CDR3 is CASSFVGQGRNEQYF. The DNA of the CDR3 is TGCGCCAGCAGCTTTGTGGGACAGGGTCGAAACGAGCAGTACTTC.

This clone was seen a single time. The J gene is TRBJ1-5, the V gene TRBV5-6; 7 bases agree with TRBD1. Germline V gives CDR1 SGHDT, CDR2 YYEEEE. V trimming: 1 base; J trimming: 4 bases; junction bases outside the gene matches: 11. This CDR3 is built from 17 residues. The CDR3 sequence: CASSLSVTGKLNQPQHF. CDR3 nucleotides: TGTGCCAGCAGCTTGTCGGTGACAGGGAAACTTAATCAGCCCCAGCATTTT.

The chain combines TRBV7-2 with TRBJ1-5; D may be TRBD1 (6 bases). CDR1 and CDR2 (germline): SGHTA, FQGNSA. V dropped 2 bases and J dropped 7 bases, with 21 bases sitting between them. CDR3 size: 17 residues. The CDR3 loop is CASSLRQLQGLGQPQHF. CDR3 bases: TGTGCCAGCAGCTTACGTCAGCTACAGGGCCTGGGACAGCCCCAGCATTTT.

V is TRBV2 and J is TRBJ2-3; 8 bases agree with TRBD1. Germline CDR1 reads SNHLY; CDR2 reads FYNNEI. The J segment lost 6 bases and the V segment lost 2 bases, leaving 4 bases of the junction unmatched. This CDR3 region has 14 residues. The CDR3 is CASSEQGAGDTQYF. The CDR3 DNA reads TGTGCCAGCAGTGAACAGGGGGCGGGGGATACGCAGTATTTT.

V gene TRBV18 combines with J gene TRBJ1-1; 7 bases match TRBD1. Germline trimming cut 3 bases from V and 4 bases from J; bases unmatched to any gene: 11. This CDR3 contains 16 residues. Germline CDR1 and CDR2: KGHSH and LQKENI. This CDR3 is CASSPFDRVGSTEAFF. CDR3 nucleotides: TGTGCCAGCTCACCCTTCGACAGGGTAGGGAGCACTGAAGCTTTCTTT.

The chain couples TRBV6-1 to TRBJ1-3, with D unresolved. The CDR3 runs 13 residues. Trimming removed 4 bases at V and 0 bases at J, with 4 bases between. Germline-derived CDR1 and CDR2 are MNHNS and SASEGT. CDR3 protein: CASSGSSGNTIYF. CDR3 nucleotide sequence: TGTGCCAGCAGTGGCAGCTCTGGAAACACCATATATTTT.

The CDR3 loop is CASSLASGRVTGELFF. As DNA, the CDR3 is TGCGCCAGCAGCTTGGCTAGCGGGAGGGTGACCGGGGAGCTGTTTTTT. The chain has TRBV5-1 and TRBJ2-2, with 12 bases that match TRBD2. Trimming at V came to 0 bases and at J to 5 bases, leaving 2 bases not matched to a gene. The CDR3 runs to 16 residues. The V gene's germline CDR1 is SGHRS and CDR2 YFSETQ.

Only one count was recorded for this clone. The chain has TRBV6-5 and TRBJ2-7; 7 nucleotides line up with TRBD2. With 1 base clipped from V and 6 bases from J, the junction kept 9 bases outside the gene matches. CDR3 length: 15 amino acids. Germline V CDR1 and CDR2: MNHEY, SVGAGI. CDR3 nucleotide sequence: TGTGCCAGCAGTTACTTGGGAGGGAAGCGGATCGAGCAGTACTTC. It translates to CASSYLGGKRIEQYF.

This chain connects TRBV19 to TRBJ1-2; D unresolved. With 2 bases removed from V and 4 bases from J, the gap between germline ends came to 23 bases. The CDR3 loop spans 18 amino acids. Germline loops: CDR1 LNHDA, CDR2 SQIVND (reference sequence). CDR3 bases: TGTGCCAGTAGTATAAGCGGAGTGAGGCTTACAGTTACCTATGGCTACACCTTC. Translating gives CASSISGVRLTVTYGYTF.

V usage is TRBV2 and J usage is TRBJ2-1; a weak D match, TRBD1 (6 bases). V was cut by 0 bases and J by 11 bases, with 11 bases left in between. Germline V gene lookup returns CDR1 SNHLY and CDR2 FYNNEI. The CDR3 loop spans 13 amino acids. CDR3 residues: CASSEAQGTKQFF. The CDR3, as DNA: TGTGCCAGCAGTGAAGCGCAGGGGACCAAGCAGTTCTTC. The variable domain in full, with the rest retrieved from reference TRBV2 and TRBJ2-1, is EPEVTQTPSHQVTQMGQEVILRCVPISNHLYFYWYRQILGQKVEFLVSFYNNEISEKSEIFDDQFSVERPDGSNFTLKIRSTKLEDSAMYFCASSEAQGTKQFFGPGTRLTVL.

This chain joins TRBV27 and TRBJ2-5; tentative D call: TRBD2 (5 bases). Trimming removed 5 bases at V and 9 bases at J, with 19 bases between. The V gene's germline CDR1 is MNHEY and CDR2 SMNVEV (reference sequence). This CDR3 contains 14 residues. DNA of the CDR3: TGTGCCAGCAGTCCCCTGGACGGGGTGGAGGCCCAGTACTTC. Protein: CASSPLDGVEAQYF.

The CDR3 sequence: CASSWHDPGQGVQPQHF. The CDR3 nucleotides are TGTGCCAGCAGCTGGCACGATCCGGGACAGGGGGTTCAGCCCCAGCATTTT. The chain links TRBV5-5 to TRBJ1-5; TRBD1 agrees at 11 bases. CDR1 is SGHKS, CDR2 YYEKEE, per germline (reference sequence). The CDR3 has 17 amino acids. Unmatched junction bases numbered 11, after V lost 3 bases and J lost 6 bases.